This record concerns one T cell receptor (beta chain) sequence. This CDR3 has 16 residues. V gave up 0 bases and J gave up 0 bases, with 9 bases separating them. Germline CDR1 and CDR2: MGHRA and YSYEKL. The data stem from a study of blood T cell repertoires in COVID-19. Overall study: Donors in the United States, Italy and Spain gave samples during acute or convalescent COVID-19. T cells, B-cell-depleted T cells, or PBMCs supplied cDNA or gDNA.

In the original analysis: Scientists estimated how many nucleated cells there were by amplifying reference gene primers. Only in-frame clones appear in the TCRdb table, and some are missing; sequencing was by immunoSEQ multiplex PCR. V and J calls and clone size are as listed in that table; D and trimming were resolved from the DNA. Of some 140,000 clones listed, approximately 78% are singletons. This chain uses TRBV4-1 with TRBJ1-3; D gene uncertain. Sequencing input: peripheral blood. The origin of this receptor is a man aged 60-69 years who had recovered from COVID-19. The DNA of the CDR3 is TGCGCCAGCAGCCAAGAGGAGTATATCTCTGGAAACACCATATATTTT. Its translation: CASSQEEYISGNTIYF.